This TCR beta chain was identified during a study of beta chain features in type 1 diabetes. The isolated RNA, all of it, was reverse transcribed, so expressed TCRB transcripts were what got sequenced. Some clones are missing from TCRdb's copy, which holds only in-frame ones; the method was immunoSEQ multiplex PCR. The sample includes about 700,000 clones, 10% to 15% seen only once; the top ten take less than 0.025%. Study-wide results and limits: Shortening of TCRB CDR3s, moderate but significant, appeared in all four CD4+ subsets of Type 1 diabetes patients.

This clone was counted a few times. Its antigen remains unidentified. The V gene lost 7 bases and the J gene lost 5 bases, with 20 bases spanning the gap. The germline V gene has CDR1 SQVTM and CDR2 ANQGSEA. The CDR3 spans 14 residues. The TCR originated in a man younger than 30 with type 1 diabetes. Sequencing was performed on naive CD4+ T cells from blood. The chain recombines TRBV29-1 with TRBJ1-1; D gene ambiguous. This chain's CDR3 is CSANHGPPGTEAFF. The CDR3 DNA sequence: TGCAGCGCCAACCACGGACCCCCGGGGACTGAAGCTTTCTTT.